This T cell receptor beta chain is drawn from a study of shared clonotypes between healthy human individuals. Study in general: Aged between 18 and 49, the donors were a couple of women and three men. CD8 memory received one plate per donor, CD8 naive two, CD4 memory three and CD4 naive three.

Splitting of CD4+ cells produced CD45RA+ naive and CD45RA-negative memory subsets. This CDR3 spans 14 amino acids. The germline gives CDR1 SGHRS, CDR2 YFSETQ. The V end lost 2 bases, the J end lost 3 bases, and 9 bases lay between the germline ends. Generated by immunoSEQ multiplex PCR, the TCRdb table keeps only in-frame clones and is missing some. The table records 1,500,000 or so clones, approximately 97% of them present only once. This TCR was recovered from a man aged 25-40 years in good health. V usage is TRBV5-1 and J usage is TRBJ2-1; maybe TRBD1 (5 bases). The sequenced sample was naive CD4+ T cells sorted from blood. Regarding subset: CD45RA+ positively selected. For the CDR3, the DNA is TGCGCCAGCAGCTTCGGCAGGGACTACAATGAGCAGTTCTTC. Protein sequence: CASSFGRDYNEQFF.